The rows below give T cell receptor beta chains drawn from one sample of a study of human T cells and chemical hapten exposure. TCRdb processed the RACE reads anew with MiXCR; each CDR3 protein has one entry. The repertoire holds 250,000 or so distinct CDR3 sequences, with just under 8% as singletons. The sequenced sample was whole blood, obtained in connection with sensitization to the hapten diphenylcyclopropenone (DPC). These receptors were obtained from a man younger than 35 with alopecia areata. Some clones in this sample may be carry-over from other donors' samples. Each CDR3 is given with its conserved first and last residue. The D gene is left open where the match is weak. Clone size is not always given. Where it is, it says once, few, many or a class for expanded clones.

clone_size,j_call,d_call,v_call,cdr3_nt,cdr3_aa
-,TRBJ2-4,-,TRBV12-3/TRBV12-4,TGTGCCAGCAGTTTAGCCGAGAACAGGGGGGGTTCCTTC,CASSLAENRGGSF
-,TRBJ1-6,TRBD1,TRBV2,TGTGCCAGTACCGGGACAGAGAATTCACCCCTCCACTTT,CASTGTENSPLHF
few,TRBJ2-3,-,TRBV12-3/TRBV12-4,TGTGCCAGCAGCTGGGGGCGCACAGATACGCAGTATTTT,CASSWGRTDTQYF
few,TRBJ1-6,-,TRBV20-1,TGCAGTGCTAGAGACAGTAATTCACCCCTCCACTTT,CSARDSNSPLHF
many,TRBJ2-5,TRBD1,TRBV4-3,TGCGCCAGCAGCCAAGCGCCACAGGGGTCCCAAGAGACCCAGTACTTC,CASSQAPQGSQETQYF
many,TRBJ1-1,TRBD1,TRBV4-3,TGCGCCAGCAGCCGGGAAGAAGGGCAGGGGGGCACTGAAGCTTTCTTT,CASSREEGQGGTEAFF
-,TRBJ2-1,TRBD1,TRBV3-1,TGTGCCAGCAGGCCAATCAGCGGAACAGGGGCCACCTACAATGAGCAGTTCTTC,CASRPISGTGATYNEQFF
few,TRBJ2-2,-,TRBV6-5,TGTGCCAGCACCCCCGGAGGGGAGAACACCGGGGAGCTGTTTTTT,CASTPGGENTGELFF
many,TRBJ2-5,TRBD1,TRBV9,TGTGCCAGCAGTCCCACAGGGGCTGGACTGTACCAAGAGACCCAGTACTTC,CASSPTGAGLYQETQYF
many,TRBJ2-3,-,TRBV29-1,TGCAGCGTTGAAGCAGGGGTAGGCTCAGATACGCAGTATTTT,CSVEAGVGSDTQYF
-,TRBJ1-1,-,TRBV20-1,TGCAGTGCTAGCCAGGGACCGGCGGAGGCTTTCTTT,CSASQGPAEAFF
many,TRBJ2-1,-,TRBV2,TGTGCCAGCAGTGAAGGCCGCGGGAACAATGAGCAGTTCTTC,CASSEGRGNNEQFF